Shown below are 20 T cell receptor beta chains from a single sample sequenced in a study of PD-1 blockade in classical Hodgkin lymphoma. After autologous stem cell transplantation all patients relapsed, and prior brentuximab vedotin exposure differed between cohorts. Produced via immunoSEQ multiplex PCR; TCRdb's table is partial and in-frame only. This repertoire shows some 93,000 clones, roughly 92% found once; its top ten account for roughly 3%. The sequencing here drew on peripheral blood mononuclear cells (PBMCs), taken at baseline. Receptors were obtained from a human donor with classical Hodgkin lymphoma.

The chain joins TRBV9 to TRBJ2-1; tentatively, D is TRBD1 (5 bases). V was cut by 4 bases and J by 1 base, with 9 bases left in between. Germline V gene sequence: CDR1 SGDLS, CDR2 YYNGEE. The CDR3 consists of 14 residues. In nucleotides, the CDR3 is TGTGCCAGCAGCCCGGACACGTCCTACAATGAGCAGTTCTTC. This codes for CASSPDTSYNEQFF.

With respect to this clone: The same CDR3 is also encoded by other DNA sequences in this sample. This chain uses TRBV9 with TRBJ1-2; no clear D. This CDR3 comprises 10 residues. Trimming removed 3 bases at V and 8 bases at J, with 5 bases between. The V gene's germline CDR1 is SGDLS and CDR2 YYNGEE. CDR3 sequence reads: CASSGPGYTF. Written as DNA, the CDR3 is TGTGCCAGCAGCGGCCCGGGCTACACCTTC.

The chain has TRBV30 and TRBJ2-5; no clear D gene. The J call is in doubt because the DNA end fits TRBJ2-7 better. Germline V gives CDR1 GTSNPN, CDR2 SVGIG (reference sequence). The CDR3 contains 12 residues. CDR3 DNA: TGTGCCTGGGCCCCCCAGTCCTACGAGCAGTACTTC. It specifies CAWAPQSYEQYF.

V usage is TRBV7-8 and J usage is TRBJ1-5, with a tentative D call TRBD1 (5 bases). Trimming removed 2 bases from V and 6 bases from J, with 14 bases in between. Germline CDR1 SGHVS, CDR2 FQNEAQ. This CDR3 comprises 15 residues. The DNA for the CDR3 is TGTGCCAGCAGCTTAAATCAGGGCCCAAGTCAGCCCCAGCATTTT. Translating gives CASSLNQGPSQPQHF.

V usage is TRBV9 and J usage is TRBJ2-7; 9 bases agree with TRBD2. Germline V gene data show CDR1 as SGDLS and CDR2 as YYNGEE. This CDR3 has 16 residues. Losses at the gene ends were 0 bases for V and 0 bases for J; bases not matched to a gene: 4. CDR3 in DNA: TGTGCCAGCAGCGTAGTTGGCGGGAGGGGCTCCTACGAGCAGTACTTC. This translates into CASSVVGGRGSYEQYF.

The chain has TRBV11-3 and TRBJ2-3; D remains unclear. This CDR3 comprises 15 residues. The germline V gene encodes CDR1 SGHNT and CDR2 YENEEA. The germline V and J ends were trimmed by 4 bases and 2 bases, with 13 bases remaining between them. CDR3 DNA: TGTGCCAGCAGCTCCTGGCCCGGCCCCACAGATACGCAGTATTTT. The encoded protein is CASSSWPGPTDTQYF.

The chain has TRBV6-1 and TRBJ2-7; TRBD1 is a possible D gene (6 bases). Germline V gene data show CDR1 as MNHNS and CDR2 as SASEGT. V was trimmed by 1 base and J by 7 bases, leaving 14 bases between them. The CDR3 contains 14 residues. The chain's CDR3 is CASSEGQVFWEQYF. CDR3 DNA: TGTGCCAGCAGTGAAGGACAGGTTTTTTGGGAGCAGTACTTC.

V gene TRBV29-1 combines with J gene TRBJ2-1, with D possibly matching TRBD1 (5 bases). V was clipped by 6 bases and J by 10 bases, with 13 bases between them. CDR3 length equals 11 residues. Germline CDR1 is SQVTM and CDR2 is ANQGSEA. CDR3: CSVWRRTEQFF. DNA of the CDR3: TGCAGCGTGTGGCGACGGACAGAGCAGTTCTTC.

This clone was observed a single time. V and J are TRBV7-9 and TRBJ2-7, with unresolved D. CDR3 size: 12 residues. In germline, CDR1 is SEHNR, CDR2 FQNEAQ (reference sequence). The V end was cut by 0 bases, the J end by 5 bases, with 5 bases between. The CDR3 sequence is CASSLAPHEQYF. The CDR3 DNA is TGTGCCAGCAGCTTAGCGCCCCACGAGCAGTACTTC. Based on the CDR3 plus reference TRBV7-9 and TRBJ2-7, the full variable domain is DTGVSQNPRHKITKRGQNVTFRCDPISEHNRLYWYRQTLGQGPEFLTYFQNEAQLEKSRLLSDRFSAERPKGSFSTLEIQRTEQGDSAMYLCASSLAPHEQYFGPGTRLTVT.

The chain carries TRBV10-3 and TRBJ2-7, with 13 nucleotides matching TRBD2. J gave up 5 bases and V 6 bases, and 1 base lay outside the gene matches. The germline V gene has CDR1 ENHRY and CDR2 SYGVKD. The CDR3 is 13 residues long. The CDR3 coding sequence is TGTGCCATCAGCGGACTAGCGGGAGACGAGCAGTACTTC. It encodes CAISGLAGDEQYF.

The chain recombines TRBV27 with TRBJ2-1; unclear D gene. V was pared by 6 bases and J by 8 bases, with 5 bases between. Germline V CDR1 and CDR2: MNHEY, SMNVEV (reference sequence). CDR3 length equals 10 residues. The CDR3 loop reads CASREDEQFF. The CDR3 DNA is TGTGCCAGCAGGGAAGATGAGCAGTTCTTC.

This rearrangement joins TRBV29-1 to TRBJ2-2; no definite D call. The V gene's germline CDR1 is SQVTM and CDR2 ANQGSEA. CDR3 length: 14 residues. The ends were cut back, 6 bases at V and 1 base at J, with 12 bases in the middle. CDR3 in DNA: TGCAGCGTCGTTATCTTTAGGAACACCGGGGAGCTGTTTTTT. It encodes CSVVIFRNTGELFF.

The chain uses TRBV11-2 and TRBJ2-7, with 7 bases that match TRBD1. This CDR3 has 15 residues. V lost 0 bases to trimming and J lost 4 bases; unmatched junction nucleotides: 6. Germline V gene sequence: CDR1 SGHAT, CDR2 FQNNGV. The CDR3 loop is CASSLDGGQRYEQYF. CDR3 in DNA: TGTGCCAGCAGCTTAGATGGGGGACAGAGGTACGAGCAGTACTTC.

This clone was observed once. The rearrangement joins TRBV10-1 to TRBJ2-3, with 8 bases matching TRBD1. Germline CDR1 reads WNHNN; CDR2 reads SYGVQD (reference sequence). V shed 4 bases and J 3 bases; nucleotides not matched to a gene: 6. The CDR3 extends over 15 amino acids. CDR3: CASSVDRAVTDTQYF. CDR3 in DNA: TGCGCCAGCAGTGTGGACAGGGCTGTTACAGATACGCAGTATTTT.

This clone has a single count. The chain links TRBV6-6 to TRBJ1-5, with TRBD1 as a possible D gene (6 bases). Germline CDR1 and CDR2: MNHNY and SVGAGI (reference sequence). This CDR3 is built from 15 residues. The ends were cut back, 0 bases at V and 4 bases at J, with 10 bases in the middle. The CDR3 loop reads CASSYSRDINQPQHF. The DNA of the CDR3 is TGTGCCAGCAGTTACTCGAGGGACATAAATCAGCCCCAGCATTTT.

The chain has TRBV13 and TRBJ2-1; a possible D gene is TRBD1 (6 bases). This CDR3 is 12 amino acids long. With 6 bases removed from V and 10 bases from J, the gap between germline ends came to 13 bases. Looked up from germline, CDR1 is PRHDT and CDR2 is FYEKMQ (reference sequence). The DNA of the CDR3 is TGTGCCAGCAGTTTACTGGGGGCGGAGCAGTTCTTC. This gives the protein CASSLLGAEQFF.

J is TRBJ2-5 and V is TRBV27; D gene unclear. Trimming pared 3 bases from V and 4 bases from J, leaving 6 bases between. CDR3 length: 12 residues. Germline assignment: CDR1 MNHEY and CDR2 SMNVEV (reference sequence). CDR3 sequence (DNA): TGTGCCAGCAGTTTGGCCGTAGAGACCCAGTACTTC. This gives the protein CASSLAVETQYF.

Written as DNA, the CDR3 is TGTGCCAGCAGGAACCTCGGGAGGGGAGCAGATACGCAGTATTTT. Translating gives CASRNLGRGADTQYF. The chain recombines TRBV6-5 with TRBJ2-3; 8 bases line up with TRBD2. The V and J ends lost 6 bases and 4 bases, in that order; junction bases with no gene match: 9. The germline V gene encodes CDR1 MNHEY and CDR2 SVGAGI. The CDR3 has 15 residues.

The V call is TRBV13, the J call TRBJ2-6; possible D gene TRBD2, 6 bases. The V end was cut by 6 bases, the J end by 6 bases, with 18 bases between. There are 16 residues in the CDR3. CDR1 PRHDT and CDR2 FYEKMQ come from the germline V gene (reference sequence). The CDR3 loop is CASSPGAGTAANVLTF. CDR3 nucleotide sequence: TGTGCCAGCAGTCCAGGTGCGGGGACGGCGGCCAACGTCCTGACTTTC.

V and J are TRBV5-1 and TRBJ2-2; D unclear. Trimming took 0 bases from V and 0 from J, leaving 9 bases between them. The CDR3 spans 16 residues. Per germline, CDR1 SGHRS and CDR2 YFSETQ. The CDR3 sequence is CASSLVASANTGELFF. CDR3 coding DNA: TGCGCCAGCAGCTTGGTCGCAAGCGCGAACACCGGGGAGCTGTTTTTT.